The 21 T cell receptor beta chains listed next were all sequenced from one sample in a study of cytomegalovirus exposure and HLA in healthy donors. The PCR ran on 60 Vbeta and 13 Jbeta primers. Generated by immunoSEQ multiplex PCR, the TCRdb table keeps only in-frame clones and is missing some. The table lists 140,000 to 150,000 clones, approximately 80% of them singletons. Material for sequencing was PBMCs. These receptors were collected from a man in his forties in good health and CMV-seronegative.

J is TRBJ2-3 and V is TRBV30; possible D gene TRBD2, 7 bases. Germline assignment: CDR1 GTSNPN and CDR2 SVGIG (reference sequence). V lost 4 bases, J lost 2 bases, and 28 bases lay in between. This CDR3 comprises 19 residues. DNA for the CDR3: TGTGCCTGGACACGCGGGGGCTTACTAGCGTCCCGGAACACAGATACGCAGTATTTT. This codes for CAWTRGGLLASRNTDTQYF.

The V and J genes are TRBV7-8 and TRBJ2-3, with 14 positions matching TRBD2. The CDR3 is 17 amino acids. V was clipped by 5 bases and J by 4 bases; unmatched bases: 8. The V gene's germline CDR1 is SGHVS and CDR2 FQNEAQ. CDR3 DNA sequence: TGTGCCAGCAGCCCCGGGACTAGCGGGGGTTTCTCAGATACGCAGTATTTT. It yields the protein CASSPGTSGGFSDTQYF.

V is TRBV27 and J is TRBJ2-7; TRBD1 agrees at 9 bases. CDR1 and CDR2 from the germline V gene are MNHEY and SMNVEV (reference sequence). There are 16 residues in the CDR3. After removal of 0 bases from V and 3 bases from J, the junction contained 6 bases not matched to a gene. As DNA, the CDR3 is TGTGCCAGCAGTTTATCGAAGGACAGGGGTTACTACGAGCAGTACTTC. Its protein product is CASSLSKDRGYYEQYF.

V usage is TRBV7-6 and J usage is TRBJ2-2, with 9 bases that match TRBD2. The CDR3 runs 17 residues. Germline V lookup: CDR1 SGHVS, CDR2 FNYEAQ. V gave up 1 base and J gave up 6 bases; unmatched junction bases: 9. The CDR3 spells CASSLVGAGGPAGELFF. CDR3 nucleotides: TGTGCCAGCAGCTTAGTAGGGGCGGGAGGGCCCGCCGGGGAGCTGTTTTTT.

CDR3 nucleotides: TGCGCCAGCAGCTTGGCGGGACAGGGGCGGGAGCAGTACTTC. Amino acids: CASSLAGQGREQYF. The chain couples TRBV5-1 to TRBJ2-7, with TRBD1 matching over 10 bases. V lost 0 bases to trimming and J lost 7 bases; unmatched junction nucleotides: 4. The CDR3 is made up of 14 amino acids. The germline gives CDR1 SGHRS, CDR2 YFSETQ.

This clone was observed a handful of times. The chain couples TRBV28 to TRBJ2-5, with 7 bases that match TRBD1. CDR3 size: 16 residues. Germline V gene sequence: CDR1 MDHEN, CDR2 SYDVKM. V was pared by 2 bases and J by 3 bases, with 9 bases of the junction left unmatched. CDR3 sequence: CASSLGQAPFEETQYF. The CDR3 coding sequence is TGTGCCAGCAGTTTAGGACAGGCCCCTTTTGAAGAGACCCAGTACTTC.

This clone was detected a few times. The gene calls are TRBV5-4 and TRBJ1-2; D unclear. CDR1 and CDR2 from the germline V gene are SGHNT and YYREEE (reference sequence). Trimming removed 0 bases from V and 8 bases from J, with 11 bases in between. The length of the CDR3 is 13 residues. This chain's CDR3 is CASSLVADPGYTF. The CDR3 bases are TGTGCCAGCAGCTTGGTGGCGGATCCCGGCTACACCTTC.

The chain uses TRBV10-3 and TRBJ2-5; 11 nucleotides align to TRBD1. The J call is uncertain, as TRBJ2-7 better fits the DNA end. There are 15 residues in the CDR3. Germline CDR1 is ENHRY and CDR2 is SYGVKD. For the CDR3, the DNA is TGTGCCATCAGCCCCGGGACAGGGGGACGGTACGAGCAGTACTTC. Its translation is CAISPGTGGRYEQYF.

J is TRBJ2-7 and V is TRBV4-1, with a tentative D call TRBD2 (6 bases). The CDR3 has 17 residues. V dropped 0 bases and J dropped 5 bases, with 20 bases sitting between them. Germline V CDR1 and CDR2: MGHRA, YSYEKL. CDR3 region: CASSQDQGRGGSNEQYF. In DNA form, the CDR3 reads TGCGCCAGCAGCCAAGATCAAGGTAGGGGAGGAAGCAACGAGCAGTACTTC.

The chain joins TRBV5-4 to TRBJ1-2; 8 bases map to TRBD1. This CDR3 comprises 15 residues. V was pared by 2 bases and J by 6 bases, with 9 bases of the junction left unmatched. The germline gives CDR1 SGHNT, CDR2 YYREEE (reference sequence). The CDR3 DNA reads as TGTGCCAGCAGCTTCGGACAGGGTAGGACGGATGGCTACACCTTC. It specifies CASSFGQGRTDGYTF.

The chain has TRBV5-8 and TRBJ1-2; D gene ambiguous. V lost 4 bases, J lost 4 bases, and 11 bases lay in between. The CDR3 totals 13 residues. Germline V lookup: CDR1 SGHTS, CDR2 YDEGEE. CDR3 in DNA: TGTGCCAGCAGCCGTTTAAACAGCTATGGCTACACCTTC. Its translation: CASSRLNSYGYTF.

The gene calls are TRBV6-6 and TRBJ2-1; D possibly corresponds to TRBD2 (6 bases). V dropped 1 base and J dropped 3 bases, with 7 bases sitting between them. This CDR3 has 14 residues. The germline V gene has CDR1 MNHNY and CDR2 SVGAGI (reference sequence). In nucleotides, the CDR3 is TGTGCCAGCAGTTACTATAGCGGCTACAATGAGCAGTTCTTC. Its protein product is CASSYYSGYNEQFF.

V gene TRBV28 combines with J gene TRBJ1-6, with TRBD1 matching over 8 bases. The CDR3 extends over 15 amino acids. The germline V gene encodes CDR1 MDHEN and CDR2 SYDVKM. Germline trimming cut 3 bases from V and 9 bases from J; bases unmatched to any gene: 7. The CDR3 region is CASSFFTGGGSPLHF. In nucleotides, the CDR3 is TGTGCCAGCAGTTTCTTTACAGGGGGAGGTTCACCCCTCCACTTT.

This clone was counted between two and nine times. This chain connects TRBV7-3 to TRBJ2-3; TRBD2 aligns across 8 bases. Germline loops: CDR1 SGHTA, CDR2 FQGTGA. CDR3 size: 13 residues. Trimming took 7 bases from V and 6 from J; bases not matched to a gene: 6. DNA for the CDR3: TGTGCCAGCAACTTCGGGGGGGCCGATACGCAGTATTTT. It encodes CASNFGGADTQYF. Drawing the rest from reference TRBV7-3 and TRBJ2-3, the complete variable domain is GAGVSQTPSNKVTEKGKYVELRCDPISGHTALYWYRQSLGQGPEFLIYFQGTGAADDSGLPNDRFFAVRPEGSVSTLKIQRTERGDSAVYLCASNFGGADTQYFGPGTRLTVL.

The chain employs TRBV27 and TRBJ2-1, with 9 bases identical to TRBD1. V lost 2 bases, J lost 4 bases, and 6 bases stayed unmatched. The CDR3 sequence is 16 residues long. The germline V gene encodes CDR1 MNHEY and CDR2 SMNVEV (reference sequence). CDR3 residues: CASSLGTGKFYNEQFF. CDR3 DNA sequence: TGTGCCAGCAGTTTAGGGACAGGGAAATTTTACAATGAGCAGTTCTTC.

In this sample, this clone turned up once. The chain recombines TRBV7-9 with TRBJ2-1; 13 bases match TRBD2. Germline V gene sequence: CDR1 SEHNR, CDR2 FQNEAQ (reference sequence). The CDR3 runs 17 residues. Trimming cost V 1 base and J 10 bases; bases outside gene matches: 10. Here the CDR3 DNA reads TGTGCCAGCAGCTTAGTCGGGGGGACTAGCGGGGTCCGGGAGCAGTTCTTC. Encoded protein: CASSLVGGTSGVREQFF.

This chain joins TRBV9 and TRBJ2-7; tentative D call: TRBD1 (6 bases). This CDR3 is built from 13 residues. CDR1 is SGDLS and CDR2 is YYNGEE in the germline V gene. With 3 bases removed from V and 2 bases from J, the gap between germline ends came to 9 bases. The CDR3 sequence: CASSAGQPYEQYF. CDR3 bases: TGTGCCAGCAGCGCCGGACAGCCCTACGAGCAGTACTTC.

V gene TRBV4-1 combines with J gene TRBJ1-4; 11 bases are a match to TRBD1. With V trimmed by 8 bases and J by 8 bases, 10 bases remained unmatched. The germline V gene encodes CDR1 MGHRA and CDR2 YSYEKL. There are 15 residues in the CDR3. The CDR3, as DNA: TGCGCCAGCGTCCCGGGACAGGGGGTTACGGAAAAACTGTTTTTT. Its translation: CASVPGQGVTEKLFF.

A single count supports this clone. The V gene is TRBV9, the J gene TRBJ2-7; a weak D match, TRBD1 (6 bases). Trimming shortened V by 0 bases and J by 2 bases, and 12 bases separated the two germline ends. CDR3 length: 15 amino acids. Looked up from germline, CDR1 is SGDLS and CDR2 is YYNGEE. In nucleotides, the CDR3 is TGTGCCAGCAGCGTAGGGATGGACAGAGCCTACGAGCAGTACTTC. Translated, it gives CASSVGMDRAYEQYF.

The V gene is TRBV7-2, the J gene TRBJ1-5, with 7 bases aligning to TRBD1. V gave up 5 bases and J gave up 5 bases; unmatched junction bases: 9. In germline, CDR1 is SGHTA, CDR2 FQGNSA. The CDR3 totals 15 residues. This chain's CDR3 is CASSPRRTGDQPQHF. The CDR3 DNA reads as TGTGCCAGCAGCCCCCGAAGGACAGGAGATCAGCCCCAGCATTTT. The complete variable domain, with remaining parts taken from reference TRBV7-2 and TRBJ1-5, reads GAGVSQSPSNKVTEKGKDVELRCDPISGHTALYWYRQSLGQGLEFLIYFQGNSAPDKSGLPSDRFSAERTGGSVSTLTIQRTQQEDSAVYLCASSPRRTGDQPQHFGDGTRLSIL.

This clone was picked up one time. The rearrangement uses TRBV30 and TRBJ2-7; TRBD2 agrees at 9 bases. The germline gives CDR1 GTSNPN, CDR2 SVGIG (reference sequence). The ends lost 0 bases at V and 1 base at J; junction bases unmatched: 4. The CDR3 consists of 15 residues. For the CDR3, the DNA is TGTGCCTGGAGTGTACTTAGCGGGGGTTCCTACGAGCAGTACTTC. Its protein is CAWSVLSGGSYEQYF.